This is a list of T cell receptor beta chains from one sample in a study of OX40 agonist ivuxolimab in advanced cancers. TCRdb's copy holds only in-frame clones and misses some; the assay was immunoSEQ multiplex PCR. Among 82,000 or so clones listed, over 85% were seen once. Sequenced here: CD4+ or CD8+ T cells sorted from blood, sampled in a trial of the OX40 agonist ivuxolimab. The receptor set was obtained from an adult with an advanced solid tumor such as melanoma, head and neck, liver or kidney cancer. Both conserved end residues are part of each CDR3. A D gene is named only where the DNA matches it firmly. Rows give clone size only sometimes, using once, few, many, or a class for an expanded clone.

j_call,clone_size,v_call,d_call,cdr3_nt,cdr3_aa
TRBJ1-1,-,TRBV27,-,TGTGCCAGCAGTTTGACAATGCTGGGCACTGAAGCTTTCTTT,CASSLTMLGTEAFF
TRBJ1-4,-,TRBV19,-,TGTGCCAGTAGTATCCCGGGTGGGGGTGAAAAACTGTTTTTT,CASSIPGGGEKLFF
TRBJ2-1,-,TRBV21-1,-,TGTGCCAGCAGCAAAGGGAGACTAGCGGGTTACAATGAGCAGTTCTTC,CASSKGRLAGYNEQFF
TRBJ2-3,-,TRBV9,TRBD2,TGTGCCAGCAGCGTAGAGGAGCGGGAGTTTCCAGATACGCAGTATTTT,CASSVEEREFPDTQYF
TRBJ2-7,-,TRBV30,TRBD2,TGTGCCTGTTCCCCGGGGGGCTACGAGCAGTACTTC,CACSPGGYEQYF
TRBJ1-6,-,TRBV5-6,-,TGTGCCAGCAGCTTGCTAGACACGGGCAATTCACCCCTCCACTTT,CASSLLDTGNSPLHF
TRBJ2-5,-,TRBV4-1,-,TGCGCCAGCAGCCAAGAAGCTACGGCGTTTGAGACCCAGTACTTC,CASSQEATAFETQYF
TRBJ1-1,-,TRBV6-5,-,TGTGCCAGCAGTCATGGAGAGGGTGAAGCTTTCTTT,CASSHGEGEAFF
TRBJ1-2,-,TRBV5-4,TRBD1,TGTGCCAGCAGCTACCGGGACAGTAACTATGGCTACACCTTC,CASSYRDSNYGYTF
TRBJ2-3,-,TRBV5-6,TRBD2,TGTGCCAGCAGCTTGGCGTTAGCGGGAGGGAATACGCAGTATTTT,CASSLALAGGNTQYF
TRBJ1-4,-,TRBV7-6,TRBD1,TGTGCCAGCAGCTTAAACAGGGGCGAAAAACTGTTTTTT,CASSLNRGEKLFF
TRBJ2-1,-,TRBV12-1,-,TGTGCCAGCAGCGGGGACAGGGTACCTGCCCATGAGCAGTTCTTC,CASSGDRVPAHEQFF
TRBJ1-1,-,TRBV7-9,-,TGTGCCAGCAGCTTAGCCCAGGGAAGGAAAAACACTGAAGCTTTCTTT,CASSLAQGRKNTEAFF
TRBJ2-7,-,TRBV4-2,TRBD2,TGTGCCAGCAGCCAAGCCCTAGCGGGGGGCGAGCAGTACTTC,CASSQALAGGEQYF
TRBJ1-1,-,TRBV5-4,TRBD1,TGTGCCAGCAGCTTTTCGGTAGGGGGCACTCTCCTCGAAGCTTTCTTT,CASSFSVGGTLLEAFF
TRBJ1-6,-,TRBV6-1,-,TGTGCCAGCAGTGACCCGACCCCGGGAGGGAATTCACCCCTCCACTTT,CASSDPTPGGNSPLHF
TRBJ1-1,-,TRBV4-1,-,TGCGCCAGCAGCCAAGACTACCCCAGGGACTCTGAAGCTTTCTTT,CASSQDYPRDSEAFF
TRBJ2-3,-,TRBV30,-,TGTGCCTGGAGTTCAGCAGATACGCAGTATTTT,CAWSSADTQYF
TRBJ2-1,once,TRBV19,TRBD2,TGTGCCAGTAACTCGGGGGGGGCTATGAATGAGCAGTTCTTC,CASNSGGAMNEQFF
TRBJ2-3,-,TRBV9,-,TGTGCCAGCAGCGTAGGCACGGCTAGCACAGATACGCAGTATTTT,CASSVGTASTDTQYF
TRBJ1-4,once,TRBV19,-,TGTGCCAGTAGTACTGTGGGGAGGGAACTGTTTTTT,CASSTVGRELFF
TRBJ2-5,-,TRBV6-1,-,TGTGCCAGCACACAGTACCAAGAGACCCAGTACTTC,CASTQYQETQYF
TRBJ2-7,-,TRBV29-1,TRBD1,TGCAGCGTTCGGGGGACAGGGGGCTACGAGCAGTACTTC,CSVRGTGGYEQYF
TRBJ2-1,-,TRBV9,-,TGTGCCAGCAGCTTCAGGGGCACCGAGCAGTTCTTC,CASSFRGTEQFF
TRBJ1-4,-,TRBV27,-,TGTGCCAGCAGACGGTCGACAGGCAGTAACTATGAAAAACTGTTTTTT,CASRRSTGSNYEKLFF
TRBJ2-7,few,TRBV7-3,-,TGTGCCAGCAGCTTAAGCCCGGTCCTTGGCTACGAGCAGTACTTC,CASSLSPVLGYEQYF
TRBJ2-7,-,TRBV6-6,-,TGTGCCAGCAGTTACAACAGGCCTAGCTCCTACGAGCAGTACTTC,CASSYNRPSSYEQYF
TRBJ1-2,-,TRBV6-6,TRBD1,TGTGCCAGCAGTTACTTGGGACAGAGCTATGGCTACACCTTC,CASSYLGQSYGYTF
TRBJ1-4,-,TRBV18,-,TGTGCCAGCTCACCACCGAGGAGGGCAGGGGAACTGTTTTTT,CASSPPRRAGELFF
TRBJ2-3,-,TRBV6-1,TRBD2,TGTGCCAGCGCGGGGGACTTTACTAGCACAGATACGCAGTATTTT,CASAGDFTSTDTQYF
TRBJ2-1,-,TRBV6-1,TRBD2,TGTGCCAGCAGTGAACGGGGGGGACTAGCGCGCTACAATGAGCAGTTCTTC,CASSERGGLARYNEQFF
TRBJ1-6,few,TRBV2,-,TGTGCCTCTCACCCGGCAGGCGTGGGTTCACCCCTCCACTTT,CASHPAGVGSPLHF
TRBJ2-2,-,TRBV5-1,-,TGCGCCAGCAGCGTGGACATCACCGGGGAGCTGTTTTTT,CASSVDITGELFF
TRBJ1-3,few,TRBV28,-,TGTGCCAGCAGTTTAACCGGAACCGAAAACACCATATATTTT,CASSLTGTENTIYF
TRBJ2-1,-,TRBV5-1,-,TGCGCCAGCAGCTTGGCAAGGCAGTACAATGAGCAGTTCTTC,CASSLARQYNEQFF
TRBJ2-2,-,TRBV7-6,TRBD2,TGTGCCAGCAGCTCGACTAGCGGCCCGGGGACCGGGGAGCTGTTTTTT,CASSSTSGPGTGELFF
TRBJ1-1,once,TRBV9,-,TGTGCCAGCAGCGTACTGAACACTGAAGCTTTCTTT,CASSVLNTEAFF
TRBJ1-2,-,TRBV10-3,-,TGTGCCATCAGTGAGTCACCCGGGGCCCGCCCGTACACCTTC,CAISESPGARPYTF
TRBJ2-5,-,TRBV5-1,-,TGCGCCAGCAGCCTATACCCAGGGACGCCCGGGTCCCAAGAGACCCAGTACTTC,CASSLYPGTPGSQETQYF
TRBJ2-5,-,TRBV7-8,-,TGTGCCAGCAGCTTAGGGGGCCAGGGAGAGACCCAGTACTTC,CASSLGGQGETQYF
TRBJ1-2,few,TRBV28,-,TGTGCCAGCAGTTCACCCACAGGGACCTATGGCTACACCTTC,CASSSPTGTYGYTF
TRBJ2-4,few,TRBV6-6,-,TGTGCCAGCAGTTATCCCCGGTACGACAAAAACATTCAGTACTTC,CASSYPRYDKNIQYF
TRBJ1-2,once,TRBV30,TRBD1,TGTGCCTGGAGTGTATGGGTGGTTCCAGGGGGCTTGTATGGCTACACCTTC,CAWSVWVVPGGLYGYTF
TRBJ2-1,-,TRBV6-6,TRBD2,TGTGCCAGCAGTTGGCGGGGGGGGAACAATGAGCAGTTCTTC,CASSWRGGNNEQFF
TRBJ2-5,-,TRBV9,TRBD1,TGTGCCAGCAGCGTCGGACAGGGGAAGGAGACCCAGTACTTC,CASSVGQGKETQYF
TRBJ1-2,-,TRBV30,TRBD1,TGTGCCTGGAGGGAGACAGGGCTCAAGTATGGCTACACCTTC,CAWRETGLKYGYTF